This is a list of T cell receptor beta chains from one sample in a study of preoperative IRX-2 immunotherapy in early breast cancer. Some clones are missing from TCRdb's copy, which holds only in-frame ones; the method was immunoSEQ multiplex PCR. The data show some 5,900 clones, approximately 60% seen once. The sample consisted of tumor tissue, taken before IRX-2 immunotherapy. The source of these receptors is a human donor with breast cancer. Each CDR3 is given with its conserved first and last residue. The D gene is left open where the match is weak. Clone size, where shown, is once, few, many, or a class for clones that have expanded.

size	V	J	D	DNA	CDR3
medium-sized	TRBV19	TRBJ2-6	TRBD1	TGTGCCAGTAACCCCGGGACAGGGGATTCTGGGGCCAACGTCCTGACTTTC	CASNPGTGDSGANVLTF
.	TRBV7-5	TRBJ2-7	.	TGTGCCAGCAGCTTAAGGCCAGGGGAGCCCTCCTACGAGCAGTACTTC	CASSLRPGEPSYEQYF
once	TRBV28	TRBJ2-7	TRBD2	TGTGCCAGCATTGCGGGAGCGGGCTACGAGCAGTACTTC	CASIAGAGYEQYF
.	TRBV6-8	TRBJ1-5	.	TGTGCCAGCAGTTATAATAGCAATCAGCCCCAGCATTTT	CASSYNSNQPQHF
.	TRBV18	TRBJ1-2	.	TGTGCCAGCTCACCTCGGGAAGCTCACTATGGCTACACCTTC	CASSPREAHYGYTF
.	TRBV18	TRBJ2-3	.	TGTGCCAGCTCACCACTACAGCTTACTAGCACAGATACGCAGTATTTT	CASSPLQLTSTDTQYF
.	TRBV6-8	TRBJ1-5	TRBD1	TGTGCCAGCGGTCAGGGGGCAAGCGGACAGCCCCAGCATTTT	CASGQGASGQPQHF
.	TRBV18	TRBJ2-2	.	TGTGCCAGCTCACCATCCGGGAGAAACACCGGGGAGCTGTTTTTT	CASSPSGRNTGELFF
.	TRBV12-2	TRBJ2-3	.	TGTGCCACCCAGCTCTTCAGCGGGAGCGCCGATACGCAGTATTTT	CATQLFSGSADTQYF
.	TRBV5-1	TRBJ2-3	TRBD2	TGCGCCAGCAGCTTGAAATTGTTCGCCCCGGAACTAGCGGGAGGTGATACGCAGTATTTT	CASSLKLFAPELAGGDTQYF
.	TRBV5-1	TRBJ2-7	TRBD2	TGCGCCAGCAGCTACAAAAGCGGGGGTCCTCATCCAGGGCTCTACTTC	CASSYKSGGPHPGLYF
once	TRBV28	TRBJ1-1	.	TGTGCCAGCAGCGCGGGGTCCACTGAAGCTTTCTTT	CASSAGSTEAFF
.	TRBV5-1	TRBJ2-6	TRBD1	TGCGCCAGCAGCTTAGCAGGGGGCGGGGCCAACGTCCTGACTTTC	CASSLAGGGANVLTF
once	TRBV12-5	TRBJ2-1	TRBD2	TGTGCTAGTGGTTTGATATTTTCTGGGACTAGGGGTATCAATGAGCAGTTCTTC	CASGLIFSGTRGINEQFF
.	TRBV6-8	TRBJ2-7	TRBD2	TGTGCCAGCATTGGGACTAGTCTCTACGAGCAGTACTTC	CASIGTSLYEQYF
.	TRBV7-7	TRBJ2-7	TRBD2	TGTGCCAGCAGCTTGGAGTTTAGTAGCGGGAGTTCTACCTACGAGCAGTACTTC	CASSLEFSSGSSTYEQYF
.	TRBV22-1	TRBJ1-1	.	TGTGCCAGCAGTGCCGTTTACCGCGTCCTGAACACTGAAGCTTTCTTT	CASSAVYRVLNTEAFF
.	TRBV6-8	TRBJ2-7	TRBD2	TGTGCCAGCAGTTACTCTCTAGCGGGAGGGCTGGGCGAGCAGTACTTC	CASSYSLAGGLGEQYF
once	TRBV28	TRBJ1-4	.	TGTGCCAGCAGAACAAGGGGGAATGAAAAACTGTTTTTT	CASRTRGNEKLFF
.	TRBV19	TRBJ2-1	.	TGTGCCAGTAGTTATTTCCAGTACAATGAGCAGTTCTTC	CASSYFQYNEQFF
.	TRBV19	TRBJ2-6	.	TGTGCCAGTACCCCCCCTGGGGCCAACGTCCTGACTTTC	CASTPPGANVLTF
once	TRBV6-8	TRBJ2-7	.	TGTGCCAGCAGTTACGTAGGGGGGGAATACGAGCAGTACTTC	CASSYVGGEYEQYF
.	TRBV6-8	TRBJ2-3	TRBD2	TGTGCCAGCAGTTACCGCGCGGGAGTGGGGGCAGATACGCAGTATTTT	CASSYRAGVGADTQYF
.	TRBV6-8	TRBJ1-2	.	TGTGCCAGCAGTTATTCGGGGAACAGGCGGGGGAACTATGGCTACACCTTC	CASSYSGNRRGNYGYTF
.	TRBV15	TRBJ2-4	TRBD2	TGTGCCACCAGCAGAGTTAGGCGGGGGTCAGACATTCAGTACTTC	CATSRVRRGSDIQYF
.	TRBV6-8	TRBJ2-7	.	TGTGCCAGCAGTCGGACAGTTTCCTACGAGCAGTACTTC	CASSRTVSYEQYF
few	TRBV6-8	TRBJ1-3	TRBD1	TGTGCCAGCAGGACAGGGGATGGAAACACCATATATTTT	CASRTGDGNTIYF
.	TRBV18	TRBJ2-5	.	TGTGCCAGCTCACCCTCTGGGCGAAGGGAGACCCAGTACTTC	CASSPSGRRETQYF
.	TRBV7-4	TRBJ1-5	.	TGTGCCAGCAGCTTGATATTAGACGGTTTGAGTAATCAGCCCCAGCATTTT	CASSLILDGLSNQPQHF
few	TRBV4-1	TRBJ1-2	.	TGCGCCAGCAGCCAAGCCACAGGGTACGGGGCTAGGGACTATGGCTACACCTTC	CASSQATGYGARDYGYTF
.	TRBV18	TRBJ2-1	.	TGTGCCAGCTCACCCGGACCCCGGGGGATTTACAATGAGCAGTTCTTC	CASSPGPRGIYNEQFF
.	TRBV29-1	TRBJ2-6	TRBD2	TGCAGCGTCCTTAGCGGGAGGCCCTCTGGGGCCAACGTCCTGACTTTC	CSVLSGRPSGANVLTF
few	TRBV6-8	TRBJ2-5	.	TGTGCCAGCAGTGGCGTGGGAGAGACCCAGTACTTC	CASSGVGETQYF
.	TRBV6-8	TRBJ1-2	.	TGTGCCAGCACCCTTAGGGGACTAGCTGGCGGCTACACCTTC	CASTLRGLAGGYTF
large	TRBV6-8	TRBJ1-2	TRBD1	TGTGCCAGCAGTTATGGCCTGGGCAGGGGGCGCATTGGCTACACCTTC	CASSYGLGRGRIGYTF
once	TRBV22-1	TRBJ1-2	.	TGTGCCAGCAGCTCCTCGGCCTCGGGCTACACCTTC	CASSSSASGYTF
.	TRBV25-1	TRBJ2-7	.	TGTGCCAGCAGTGAGGGAGGGACATACGAGCAGTACTTC	CASSEGGTYEQYF
.	TRBV4-1	TRBJ2-2	TRBD2	TGCGCCAGCAGCCAAGATTGGACTAGCGGCCACACCGGGGAGCTGTTTTTT	CASSQDWTSGHTGELFF
.	TRBV7-4	TRBJ2-1	TRBD2	TGTGCCAGCAGCTCGACTAGCGGGGGCAATGAGCAGTTCTTC	CASSSTSGGNEQFF
few	TRBV18	TRBJ1-1	.	TGTGCCAGCTCACCGCTGGAATTGGGGATGAACACTGAAGCTTTCTTT	CASSPLELGMNTEAFF
.	TRBV5-1	TRBJ2-1	.	TGCGCCAGCAGCCCTCTTGGGAGAACCTACAATGAGCAGTTCTTC	CASSPLGRTYNEQFF
.	TRBV6-8	TRBJ2-2	.	TGTGCCAGCAGCCCCGGATTGGGGGATCCCGGGGAGCTGTTTTTT	CASSPGLGDPGELFF
few	TRBV14	TRBJ2-1	TRBD2	TGTGCCAGCAGCCAAGATACTAGCGGGTGGAGCAATGAGCAGTTCTTC	CASSQDTSGWSNEQFF